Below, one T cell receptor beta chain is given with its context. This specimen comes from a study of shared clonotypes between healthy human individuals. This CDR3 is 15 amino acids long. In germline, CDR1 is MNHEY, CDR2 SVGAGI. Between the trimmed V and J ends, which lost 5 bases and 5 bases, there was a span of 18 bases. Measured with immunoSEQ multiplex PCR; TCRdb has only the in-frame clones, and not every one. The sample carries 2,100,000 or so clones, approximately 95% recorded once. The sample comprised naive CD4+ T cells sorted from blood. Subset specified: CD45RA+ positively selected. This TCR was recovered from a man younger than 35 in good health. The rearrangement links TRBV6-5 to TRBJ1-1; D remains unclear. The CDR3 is CASSRTGLRKTEAFF. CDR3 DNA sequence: TGTGCCAGCAGTAGAACCGGCCTCCGAAAAACTGAAGCTTTCTTT.